This TCR beta chain stems from a study of CD8+CD57+ T cells in acquired aplastic anemia (dated by TCRdb to about 2018). A note on the overall study: A mean of approximately 3 ug of DNA, ranging from about 0.19 to 30 ug, was extracted from sorted CD4+ and CD8+ cells. An average of approximately 9.8 million reads for CD4+ cells and around 11 million reads for CD8+ cells was obtained from healthy donor samples. General findings and caveats noted by the study authors: Although roughly 29 CD8+ CDR3 sequences were shared by patients and controls, these sequences appeared highly expressed in patients and within the immunodominant clones of patients. No significant difference in CD8+ Simpson's diversity was found between patients and healthy controls (P=0.060).

TCR beta VDJ combination and CDR3 sequence profiling used genomic DNA as the template. An Illumina HiSeq 2000 was the platform used for TCR repertoire sequencing. The original methods were these. TRBV/TRBJ rearrangement plots, CDR3 size and DJ length profiles, and Simpson's diversity index were used to assess repertoires. The most abundant DNA sequence in the deep sequencing data was taken as the immunodominant clone. CDR3 amino acid sequences were checked for sharing across subjects and were also compared against the VDJdb database and published repertoires. TCRdb itself trimmed the public reads at Q25 with fastp, ran MiXCR and retained productive beta chains. Each CDR3 protein gets just one entry, which takes the most common genes and DNA from the rows behind it. TCRdb's processing, not the authors', yielded these V and J calls. Counted in this sample were more than 100,000 distinct CDR3 sequences; around two fifths of them appeared once. Less than 8.5% of the sample goes to the ten largest clones.

Looking up the germline V gene yields CDR1 SGHVS and CDR2 FNYEAQ. V was cut back by 0 bases and J by 5 bases, leaving a gap of 8 bases between them. The CDR3 runs 13 residues from the cysteine to the phenylalanine. Of all the DNA, just the CDR3 is kept, 39 bases in frame from base 1. A remark on this clonotype: Its antigen is currently not known. No quality values exist for individual bases; no much larger clone is one base distant.

In this study, sorted CD4+ and CD8+ T cells from the blood of healthy subjects and of severe aplastic anemia patients had their TCR repertoires deep-sequenced. Ficoll-Paque density gradient centrifugation was used to isolate peripheral blood mononuclear cells. Before DNA was extracted, CD4+ and CD8+ T cells were sorted using either FACS or magnetic beads. The chain uses TRBV7-6 and TRBJ2-7; matching of 6 bases hints at TRBD1 as the D gene. Material for sequencing was sorted CD4+, CD8+, or CD8+CD57+ T cells (not recorded which) from PBMCs. The sequence derives from a human donor in good health, serving as a control. The CDR3 reads as follows: CASSLAQGNEQYF. The DNA sequence is TGTGCCAGCAGCTTAGCCCAGGGGAACGAGCAGTACTTC.